This T cell receptor beta chain is drawn from a study of blood T cells in healthy people across ages. Study-wide findings and caveats: Roughly linearly, TCR beta diversity per million T cells fell as age increased. Lack of knowledge of donor CMV status possibly confounded expanded clonotype changes.

PCR was performed a second time for about 7 to 12 cycles using a sample-barcoded 5' primer and a J-beta primer mix. Per-sample output comprised a minimum of 2.5 million paired-end reads containing CDR3. MiXCR, applied by TCRdb to the 5' RACE reads, yields one record per CDR3 protein. Here the sample spans over 500,000 distinct CDR3 sequences, over 40% being singletons. About this clonotype: Its antigen is still unknown. This may be a read error: a much more frequent sequence differs by one nucleotide.

Sequenced: blood. The sequence came from a woman older than 75 in good health.

CDR3 residues: CAGSSVGRVKETQYF. CDR3 nucleotide sequence: TGCGCCGGCAGCTCCGTGGGCAGGGTGAAGGAGACCCAGTACTTC. This chain uses TRBV5-1 with TRBJ2-5; a weak D match, TRBD1 (5 bases). Germline loops: CDR1 SGHRS, CDR2 YFSETQ. This CDR3 is 15 amino acids long.